This note documents a single TCR beta chain sequence. This record comes from a study of blood T cells in healthy people across ages. Whole-study context: About one barcoded beta molecule per two T cells was captured by template switching.

Next came a second PCR, run for roughly 6 to 11 cycles, which used a sample-barcoded 5' primer along with a J-beta primer mix. One entry per CDR3 protein, called by TCRdb with MiXCR from the 5' RACE reads. The sample holds 700,000 or so distinct CDR3 sequences; about a fifth are singletons and the top ten take about 20%. Per germline, CDR1 DFQATT and CDR2 SNEGSKA (reference sequence). The length of the CDR3 is 15 residues. The chain is built from TRBV20-1 and TRBJ2-1, with 10 bases fitting TRBD2. The end of the DNA fits TRBJ2-5 better, so the J call may be wrong. The sample comprised blood. The receptor's source is a man aged 65 to 85 in good health. DNA of the CDR3: TGCAGTGCTAGAGGGACTAGCGGAGGGGCAGAGACCCAGTACTTC. It encodes CSARGTSGGAETQYF.